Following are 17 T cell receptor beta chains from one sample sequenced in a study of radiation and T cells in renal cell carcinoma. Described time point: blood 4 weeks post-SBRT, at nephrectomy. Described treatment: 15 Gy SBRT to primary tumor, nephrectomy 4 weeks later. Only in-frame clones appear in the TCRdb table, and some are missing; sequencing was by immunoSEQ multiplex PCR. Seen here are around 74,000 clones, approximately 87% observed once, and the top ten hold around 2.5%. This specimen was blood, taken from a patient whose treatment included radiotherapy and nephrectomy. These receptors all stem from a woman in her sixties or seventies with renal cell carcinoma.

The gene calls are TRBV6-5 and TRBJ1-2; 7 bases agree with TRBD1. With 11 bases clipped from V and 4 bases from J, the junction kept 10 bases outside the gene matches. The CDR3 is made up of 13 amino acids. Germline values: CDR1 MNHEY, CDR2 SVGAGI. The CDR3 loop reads CAASQGRGYGYTF. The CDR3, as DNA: TGTGCCGCCTCACAGGGGCGAGGCTATGGCTACACCTTC.

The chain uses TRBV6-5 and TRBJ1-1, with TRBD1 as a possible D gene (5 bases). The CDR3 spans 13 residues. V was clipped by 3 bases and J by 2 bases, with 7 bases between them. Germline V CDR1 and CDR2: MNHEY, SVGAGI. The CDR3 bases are TGTGCCAGCAGTTATGACAGTAACACTGAAGCTTTCTTT. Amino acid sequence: CASSYDSNTEAFF.

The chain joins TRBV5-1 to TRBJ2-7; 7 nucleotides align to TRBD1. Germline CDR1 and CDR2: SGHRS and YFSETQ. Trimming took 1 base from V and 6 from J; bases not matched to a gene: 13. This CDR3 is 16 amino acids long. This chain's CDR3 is CASSLTDITGVGEQYF. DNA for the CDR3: TGCGCCAGCAGCTTGACGGACATAACAGGGGTAGGCGAGCAGTACTTC.

As DNA, the CDR3 is TGTGCCAGTAGTCTACGGGCGGGGGTCACTGAAGCTTTCTTT. It yields the protein CASSLRAGVTEAFF. The chain employs TRBV19 and TRBJ1-1; a weak D match, TRBD1 (5 bases). CDR1 LNHDA and CDR2 SQIVND come from the germline V gene (reference sequence). Trimming removed 5 bases at V and 4 bases at J, with 14 bases between. The CDR3 is 14 amino acids.

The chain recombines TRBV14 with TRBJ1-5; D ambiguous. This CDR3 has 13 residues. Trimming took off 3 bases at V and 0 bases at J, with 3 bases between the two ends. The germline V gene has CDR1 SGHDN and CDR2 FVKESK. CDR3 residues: CASSQTSNQPQHF. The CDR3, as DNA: TGTGCCAGCAGCCAGACTAGCAATCAGCCCCAGCATTTT. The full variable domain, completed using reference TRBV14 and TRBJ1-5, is EAGVTQFPSHSVIEKGQTVTLRCDPISGHDNLYWYRRVMGKEIKFLLHFVKESKQDESGMPNNRFLAERTGGTYSTLKVQPAELEDSGVYFCASSQTSNQPQHFGDGTRLSIL.

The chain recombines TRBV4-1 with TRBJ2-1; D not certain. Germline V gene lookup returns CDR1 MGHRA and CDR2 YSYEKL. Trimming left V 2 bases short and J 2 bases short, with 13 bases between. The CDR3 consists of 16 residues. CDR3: CASSQSGIPPYNEQFF. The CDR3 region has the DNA TGCGCCAGCAGCCAATCAGGTATCCCGCCCTACAATGAGCAGTTCTTC.

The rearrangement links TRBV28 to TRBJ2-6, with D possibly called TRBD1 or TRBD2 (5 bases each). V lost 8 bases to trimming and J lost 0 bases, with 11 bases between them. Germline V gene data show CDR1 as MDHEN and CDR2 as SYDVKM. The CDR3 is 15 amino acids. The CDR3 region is CASYGTASGANVLTF. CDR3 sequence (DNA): TGTGCCAGCTACGGGACGGCCTCTGGGGCCAACGTCCTGACTTTC.

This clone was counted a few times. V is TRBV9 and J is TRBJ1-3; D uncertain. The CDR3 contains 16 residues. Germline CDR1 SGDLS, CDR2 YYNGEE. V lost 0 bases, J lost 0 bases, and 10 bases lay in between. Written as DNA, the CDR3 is TGTGCCAGCAGCGTAGGCGAGGTTTACTCTGGAAACACCATATATTTT. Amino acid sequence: CASSVGEVYSGNTIYF.

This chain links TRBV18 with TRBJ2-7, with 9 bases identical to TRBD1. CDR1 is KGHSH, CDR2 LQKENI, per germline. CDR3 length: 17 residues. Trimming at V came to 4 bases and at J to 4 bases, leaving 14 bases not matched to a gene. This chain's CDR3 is CASSLGGQGSHLYEQYF. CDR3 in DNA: TGTGCCAGCTCACTGGGGGGACAGGGTTCTCACCTATACGAGCAGTACTTC.

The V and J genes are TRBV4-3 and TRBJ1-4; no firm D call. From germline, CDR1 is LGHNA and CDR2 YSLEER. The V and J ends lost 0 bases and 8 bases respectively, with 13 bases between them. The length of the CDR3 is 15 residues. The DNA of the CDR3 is TGCGCCAGCAGCCAAGATTTCGGGGAGTACGAAAAACTGTTTTTT. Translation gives CASSQDFGEYEKLFF.

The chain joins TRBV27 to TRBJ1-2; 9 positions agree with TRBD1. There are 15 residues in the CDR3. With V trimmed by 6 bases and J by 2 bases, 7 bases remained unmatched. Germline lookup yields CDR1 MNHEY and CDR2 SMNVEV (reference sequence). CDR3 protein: CASSPWGQGNYGYTF. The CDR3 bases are TGTGCCAGCAGCCCCTGGGGACAGGGCAACTATGGCTACACCTTC.

The CDR3 bases are TGTGCCAGCAGTTTAACGCAGGAGAACTATGGCTACACCTTC. This codes for CASSLTQENYGYTF. This chain links TRBV28 with TRBJ1-2; D not resolved. This CDR3 region has 14 residues. V lost 2 bases, J lost 2 bases, and 9 bases lay in between. Germline values: CDR1 MDHEN, CDR2 SYDVKM.

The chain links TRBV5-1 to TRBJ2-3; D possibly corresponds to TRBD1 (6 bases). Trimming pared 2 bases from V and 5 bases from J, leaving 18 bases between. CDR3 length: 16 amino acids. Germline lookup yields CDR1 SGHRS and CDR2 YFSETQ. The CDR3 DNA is TGCGCCAGCAGCTTCGAACCAGGGGTGCTCGGAGATACGCAGTATTTT. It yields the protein CASSFEPGVLGDTQYF.

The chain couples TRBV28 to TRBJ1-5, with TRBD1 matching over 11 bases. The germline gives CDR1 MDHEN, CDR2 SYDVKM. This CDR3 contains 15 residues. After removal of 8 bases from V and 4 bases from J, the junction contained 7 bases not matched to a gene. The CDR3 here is CASVTGTGGNQPQHF. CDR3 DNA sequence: TGTGCCAGCGTTACCGGGACAGGGGGAAATCAGCCCCAGCATTTT.

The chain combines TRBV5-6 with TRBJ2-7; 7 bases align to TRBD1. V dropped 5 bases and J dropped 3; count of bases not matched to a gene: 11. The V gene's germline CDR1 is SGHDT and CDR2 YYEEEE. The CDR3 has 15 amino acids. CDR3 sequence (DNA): TGTGCCAGCAGATGGGCCGGTACAGGGGACTACGAGCAGTACTTC. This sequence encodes CASRWAGTGDYEQYF. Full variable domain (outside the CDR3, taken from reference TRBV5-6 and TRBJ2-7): DAGVTQSPTHLIKTRGQQVTLRCSPKSGHDTVSWYQQALGQGPQFIFQYYEEEERQRGNFPDRFSGHQFPNYSSELNVNALLLGDSALYLCASRWAGTGDYEQYFGPGTRLTVT.

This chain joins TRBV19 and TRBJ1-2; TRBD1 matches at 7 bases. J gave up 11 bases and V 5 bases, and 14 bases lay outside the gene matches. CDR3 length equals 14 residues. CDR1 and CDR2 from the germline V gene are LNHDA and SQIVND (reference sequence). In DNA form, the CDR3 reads TGTGCCAGTAGTGGGGGGGACAGAAAGGGTGGATACACCTTC. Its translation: CASSGGDRKGGYTF.

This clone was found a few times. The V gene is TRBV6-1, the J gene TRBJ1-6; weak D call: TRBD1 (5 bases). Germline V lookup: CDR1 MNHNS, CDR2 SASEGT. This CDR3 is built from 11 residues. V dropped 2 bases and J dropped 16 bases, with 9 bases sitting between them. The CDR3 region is CASSESTVLHF. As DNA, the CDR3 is TGTGCCAGCAGTGAATCGACAGTTCTCCACTTT.